This T cell receptor (beta chain) appears in the sequencing data of a study of T cell responses to AZD1222 COVID-19 vaccine. Findings and caveats of the study: Clonal diversity was possibly underestimated, and white British individuals and females predominated among donors.

Worth noting for this clone: The antigen is not known.

Some clones are missing from TCRdb's copy, which holds only in-frame ones; the method was immunoSEQ multiplex PCR. The table shows around 70,000 clones, with 88% occurring only once. Between the trimmed V and J ends, which lost 5 bases and 8 bases, there was a span of 15 bases. This CDR3 is built from 13 residues. Germline CDR1 is MNHEY and CDR2 is SMNVEV (reference sequence). The V gene is TRBV27, the J gene TRBJ1-2, with D unresolved. This material consisted of peripheral blood, taken on day 0 of AZD1222 vaccination. This clonotype was obtained from an adult in good health. CDR3 sequence reads: CASSDGPLRGYTF. The DNA for the CDR3 is TGTGCCAGCAGTGACGGGCCTCTCAGAGGCTACACCTTC.